Sequencing of this T cell receptor (beta chain) was carried out in a study of blood T cell repertoires in COVID-19 (TCRdb year 2020). As for the study more broadly: The collaborator samples originated in the United States, Italy and Spain and spanned the acute and convalescent phases of COVID-19. The material from the prospective study consisted of cDNA or gDNA derived from T cells, B-cell-depleted T cells, or PBMCs. The dataset comprised deeply sampled blood TCRbeta repertoires from subjects exposed to, actively infected with, or recovered from COVID-19. The repertoires were released in a freely available public database intended as a resource for research on the immune response to SARS-CoV-2. Samples were obtained from the ongoing ImmuneRACE study (first 160 participants) and from 1,254 subjects provided by 6 global collaborators. The sample metadata nearly always contained a de-identified subject ID, COVID-19 status, age in years and sex. Where HLA class I and class II types were available, the types were taken from metadata supplied by the sample provider, not from assay-based typing.

Study-level results and caveats: The amount of clinical and demographic metadata varied by source and participant and was provided uncurated.

Each collaborating institution followed its own protocols to collect whole blood in K2EDTA tubes. For TCRbeta analysis, collaborators shipped samples in one of three forms: frozen whole blood, isolated PBMCs, or DNA extracted from either of those sample types. TCRbeta CDR3 regions were amplified from genomic DNA using the immunoSEQ Assay, a bias-controlled multiplex PCR. Per the source publication's procedure: Within the assay, amplification of reference gene primers was used to estimate how many nucleated cells each sample contained. To quantify the absolute abundance of each unique TCRbeta CDR3 rearrangement, sequence reads were collapsed and filtered. For each sample, productive Simpson clonality was calculated as the square root of Simpson's diversity index across productive rearrangements. Imported from immuneACCESS, the table was reduced by TCRdb to in-frame sequences with V and J called. These copies leave out some clones; in studies compared against another copy, an unresolved V gene accounts for under half, and the cause of the remainder is not known. V and J calls and clone size are given by that table; D and trimming were obtained from the DNA. In this sample the table shows about 93,000 clones, roughly 80% of which occur a single time. The ten largest account for 16% of the sample.

In the case of this clone: Its antigen remains unidentified. Base-call qualities are not available, and no considerably larger clone is one nucleotide away.

CDR1 and CDR2 are drawn from the germline V gene: SGHAT, FQNNGV. V and J lose 5 bases and 3 bases, and a span of 11 bases separates them. Measured from the cysteine to the phenylalanine, the CDR3 is 14 residues long. The retained sequence is limited to the CDR3, 42 bases, with the frame set at the first base. The chain is encoded by TRBV11-2 joined to TRBJ2-1; TRBD2 is a weak D gene call, 5 bases matching. The sequenced material came from peripheral blood. The TCR sequence derives from a human donor in a cohort sampled during active COVID-19. Read as DNA, the sequence is TGTGCCAGCAGCCGAGCCCGGGACTACAATGAGCAGTTCTTC. Its translation reads: CASSRARDYNEQFF.